This TCR beta chain is drawn from a study of human T cells and chemical hapten exposure. Using its own MiXCR run on the RACE reads, TCRdb lists one record per CDR3 protein. This table has about 80,000 distinct CDR3 sequences, roughly 15% appearing once. Noted time point: pre-sensitization, week 0. Regarding treatment: therapeutic diphenylcyclopropenone sensitization with weekly scalp DPC. Germline V gene data show CDR1 as SQVTM and CDR2 as ANQGSEA. This CDR3 has 14 residues. Trimming took 6 bases from V and 3 from J; bases not matched to a gene: 11. J is TRBJ2-7 and V is TRBV29-1; 7 bases line up with TRBD1. This TCR derives from a woman aged 45-60 years with alopecia areata. Some clones in this sample may be carry-over from other donors' samples. The sample was whole blood, taken in connection with sensitization to the hapten diphenylcyclopropenone (DPC). This CDR3 reads CSVSFDRAHYEQYF. CDR3 DNA: TGCAGCGTCTCCTTCGACAGGGCCCACTACGAGCAGTACTTC.